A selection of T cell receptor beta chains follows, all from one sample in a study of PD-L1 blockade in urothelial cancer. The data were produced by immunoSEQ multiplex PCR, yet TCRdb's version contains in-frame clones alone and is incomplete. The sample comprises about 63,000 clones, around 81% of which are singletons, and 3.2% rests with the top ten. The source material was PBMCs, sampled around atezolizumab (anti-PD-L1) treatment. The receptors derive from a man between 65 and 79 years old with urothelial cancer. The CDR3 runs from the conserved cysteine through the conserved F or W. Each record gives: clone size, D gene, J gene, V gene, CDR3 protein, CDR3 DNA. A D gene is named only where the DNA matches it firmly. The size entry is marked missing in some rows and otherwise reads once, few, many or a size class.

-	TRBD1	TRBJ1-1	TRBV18	CASSPRAGLTGVATEAFF	TGTGCCAGCTCACCTCGCGCTGGTCTTACAGGGGTAGCAACTGAAGCTTTCTTT
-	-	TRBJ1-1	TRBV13	CASSPGQIGAFF	TGTGCCAGCAGCCCTGGACAGATAGGGGCTTTCTTT
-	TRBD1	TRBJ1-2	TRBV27	CASRSTGDYGYTF	TGTGCCAGCAGGTCGACAGGGGACTATGGCTACACCTTC
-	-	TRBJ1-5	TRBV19	CASQQGKDQPQHF	TGTGCCAGCCAACAGGGTAAGGATCAGCCCCAGCATTTT
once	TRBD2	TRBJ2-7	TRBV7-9	CASSLVGTSGRVYEQYF	TGTGCCAGCAGCTTAGTCGGGACTAGCGGGAGGGTCTACGAGCAGTACTTC
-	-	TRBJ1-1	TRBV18	CASSPVRDTEAFF	TGTGCCAGCTCACCGGTCCGGGACACTGAAGCTTTCTTT
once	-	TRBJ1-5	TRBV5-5	CASSLDGVIGQPQHF	TGTGCCAGCAGCTTGGACGGAGTAATAGGTCAGCCCCAGCATTTT
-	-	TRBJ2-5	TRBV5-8	CATPRRSGSLQETQYF	TGTGCCACCCCCCGCCGGAGTGGCAGCCTCCAAGAGACCCAGTACTTC
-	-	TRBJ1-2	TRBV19	CASSQGRARYGYTF	TGTGCCAGTAGTCAGGGCAGGGCGCGCTATGGCTACACCTTC
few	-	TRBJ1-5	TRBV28	CASSFGGAHNQPQHF	TGTGCCAGCAGTTTTGGGGGGGCCCATAATCAGCCCCAGCATTTT
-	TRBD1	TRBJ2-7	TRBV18	CASSPGTGGREQYF	TGTGCCAGCTCACCCGGGACAGGGGGCCGGGAGCAGTACTTC
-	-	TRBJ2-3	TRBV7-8	CASSIVAGPRTDTQYF	TGTGCCAGCAGCATTGTTGCAGGTCCTCGCACAGATACGCAGTATTTT
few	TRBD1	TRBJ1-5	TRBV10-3	CAISDRDRGNQPQHF	TGTGCCATCAGTGACAGAGACAGGGGCAATCAGCCCCAGCATTTT
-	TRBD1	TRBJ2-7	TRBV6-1	CASSEDGVGQPFCEQYF	TGTGCCAGCAGTGAAGATGGGGTGGGACAGCCGTTTTGCGAGCAGTACTTC
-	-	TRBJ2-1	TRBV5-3	CASGHSTGGGNEQFF	TGTGCCAGCGGCCACTCAACAGGGGGAGGGAATGAGCAGTTCTTC
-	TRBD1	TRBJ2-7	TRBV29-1	CSVSTGTGVLEQYF	TGCAGCGTTTCAACCGGGACAGGGGTTTTGGAGCAGTACTTC
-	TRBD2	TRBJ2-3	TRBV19	CASSPRTSGRGPDTQYF	TGTGCCAGTAGTCCCCGGACTAGCGGCAGGGGCCCAGATACGCAGTATTTT
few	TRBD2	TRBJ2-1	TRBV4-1	CASSQVAGGNNEQFF	TGCGCCAGCAGCCAAGTAGCGGGAGGCAACAATGAGCAGTTCTTC
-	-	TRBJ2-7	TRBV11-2	CASSLSRGGYEQYF	TGTGCCAGCAGCTTGAGCAGAGGGGGCTACGAGCAGTACTTC
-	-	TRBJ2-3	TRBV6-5	CASSYALASVDTQYF	TGTGCCAGCAGTTACGCCCTAGCATCAGTTGATACGCAGTATTTT
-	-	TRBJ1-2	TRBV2	CASSTDRTGYRGYTF	TGTGCCAGCAGTACAGACCGAACAGGGTATAGAGGCTACACCTTC
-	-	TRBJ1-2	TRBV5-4	CASSFYGAGAITGYTF	TGTGCCAGCAGCTTTTACGGGGCAGGGGCAATTACTGGCTACACCTTC
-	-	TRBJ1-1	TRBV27	CASSRSGSSTLAYTEAFF	TGTGCCAGCAGCCGCTCCGGGTCCTCTACCCTTGCGTACACTGAAGCTTTCTTT
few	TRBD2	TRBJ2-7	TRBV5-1	CASSLALAGGRNEQYF	TGCGCCAGCAGCTTGGCCTTGGCGGGAGGACGGAACGAGCAGTACTTC
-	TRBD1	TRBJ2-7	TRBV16	CASSDPGGSYEQYF	TGTGCCAGCAGCGACCCAGGGGGCTCCTACGAGCAGTACTTC
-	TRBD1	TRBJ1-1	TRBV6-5	CASIPGQGTTEAFF	TGTGCCAGCATTCCAGGACAGGGAACGACTGAAGCTTTCTTT
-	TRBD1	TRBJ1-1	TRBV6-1	CASSEVGGRNTEAFF	TGTGCCAGCAGTGAAGTAGGGGGCCGGAACACTGAAGCTTTCTTT
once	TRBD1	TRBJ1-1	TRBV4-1	CASSQFTGGSTEAFF	TGCGCCAGCAGCCAATTTACAGGGGGTAGCACTGAAGCTTTCTTT
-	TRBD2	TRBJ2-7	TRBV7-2	CASSSSLAGSYEQYF	TGTGCCAGCAGCTCCTCACTAGCGGGTTCCTACGAGCAGTACTTC
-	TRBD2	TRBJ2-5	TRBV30	CAWSVVTAGGPGQETQYF	TGTGCCTGGAGTGTGGTGACAGCGGGAGGGCCCGGGCAAGAGACCCAGTACTTC
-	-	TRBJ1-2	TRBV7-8	CASSFHRSLNYGYTF	TGTGCCAGCAGCTTCCACAGGAGTTTAAACTATGGCTACACCTTC
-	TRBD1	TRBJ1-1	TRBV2	CASTGGTHTEAFF	TGTGCCAGCACAGGGGGCACCCACACTGAAGCTTTCTTT
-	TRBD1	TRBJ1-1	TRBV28	CASSLGVWTGSPQEPTEAFF	TGTGCCAGCAGTTTGGGGGTATGGACAGGGTCCCCCCAAGAGCCCACTGAAGCTTTCTTT
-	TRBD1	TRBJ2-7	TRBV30	CACSSGTEAYEQYF	TGTGCCTGCTCATCAGGGACAGAGGCCTACGAGCAGTACTTC
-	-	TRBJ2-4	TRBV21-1	CASSKGPSGDTQLLAKNIQYF	TGTGCCAGCAGCAAAGGCCCCTCAGGTGACACACAGCTTCTAGCCAAAAACATTCAGTACTTC
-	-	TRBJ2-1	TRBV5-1	CASSLISGSSSYNEQFF	TGCGCCAGCAGCCTCATTAGCGGATCCAGCTCCTACAATGAGCAGTTCTTC
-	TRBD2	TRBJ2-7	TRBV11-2	CASSLATGGEQYF	TGTGCCAGCAGCTTAGCTACGGGGGGCGAGCAGTACTTC
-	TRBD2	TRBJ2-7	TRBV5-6	CASSLGLLAGGREQYF	TGTGCCAGCAGCTTGGGCTTATTAGCGGGAGGGCGCGAGCAGTACTTC
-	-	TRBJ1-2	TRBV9	CASSAKQGLNYGYTF	TGTGCCAGCAGCGCGAAGCAGGGCTTAAACTATGGCTACACCTTC